One TCR beta chain is described in this entry. This specimen belongs to a study of blood T cell repertoires in COVID-19. Overall study: Some COVID-19 samples were acute and others convalescent; all came from the United States, Italy and Spain. In each case, the material was cDNA or gDNA derived from T cells, B-cell-depleted T cells, or PBMCs.

Authors' processing steps: Estimation of nucleated cell counts relied on the amplification of reference gene primers. TCRdb's table, derived via immunoSEQ multiplex PCR, lists solely in-frame clones and lacks some. V and J calls and clone size are given by that table; D and trimming were obtained from the DNA. The sample has 130,000 to 150,000 clones; approximately 84% are singletons. Germline CDR1 SGHTA, CDR2 FQGTGA. The CDR3 runs to 15 residues. V lost 5 bases, J lost 10 bases, and 8 bases stayed unmatched. Material: peripheral blood. The clonotype originates from a human donor in a cohort sampled during active COVID-19. The chain recombines TRBV7-3 with TRBJ2-3, with 14 bases fitting TRBD2. CDR3 in amino acids: CASSTGLAGDVAQYF. The CDR3 coding sequence is TGTGCCAGCAGCACGGGACTAGCGGGAGATGTTGCGCAGTATTTT.